This T cell receptor (beta chain) was identified during a study of vaccination and CD4 T cells after COVID-19. Treatment given: roughly 11-day PBMC culture with coronavirus spike peptide pools or control peptides (ViraFEST assay). This clonotype was observed a few times. The antigen is unknown. V was cut by 5 bases and J by 1 base, with 17 bases left in between. Germline values: CDR1 MGHDK, CDR2 SYGVNS. The CDR3 has 16 amino acids. CD4+ T cells that had been cultured provided DNA sequenced with the Oncomine TCR Beta short-read assay. TCRdb itself ran the PCR reads through MiXCR, one entry per CDR3 protein. The sample shows roughly 14,000 distinct CDR3 sequences, about 55% of them seen only once.

V is TRBV25-1 and J is TRBJ1-2, with a weak D call TRBD1 (6 bases). The source was CD4+ T cells from blood, cultured in vitro, collected before SARS-CoV-2 vaccination. The clonotype originates from a human donor who had recovered from COVID-19. The chain's CDR3 is CASSSADLGGNYGYTF. The CDR3 DNA follows: TGTGCCAGCAGTTCCGCCGACTTAGGGGGTAACTATGGCTACACCTTC.